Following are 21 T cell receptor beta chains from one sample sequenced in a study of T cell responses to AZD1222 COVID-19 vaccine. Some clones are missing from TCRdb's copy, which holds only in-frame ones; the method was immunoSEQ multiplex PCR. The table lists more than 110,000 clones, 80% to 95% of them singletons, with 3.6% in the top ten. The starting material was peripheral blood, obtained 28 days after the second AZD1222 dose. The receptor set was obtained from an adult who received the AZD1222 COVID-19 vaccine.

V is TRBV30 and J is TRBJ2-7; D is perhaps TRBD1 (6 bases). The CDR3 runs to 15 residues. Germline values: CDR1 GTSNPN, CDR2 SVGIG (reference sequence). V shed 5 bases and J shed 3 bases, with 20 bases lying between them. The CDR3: CAWYPTQGHGYEQYF. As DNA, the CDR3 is TGTGCCTGGTACCCCACCCAGGGGCACGGCTACGAGCAGTACTTC.

The CDR3 DNA reads TGTGCCTGGAGTGTACTCGAAAAACTGTTTTTT. It yields the protein CAWSVLEKLFF. J is TRBJ1-4 and V is TRBV30; D gene ambiguous. The length of the CDR3 is 11 residues. Germline V gene sequence: CDR1 GTSNPN, CDR2 SVGIG (reference sequence). V was cut by 0 bases and J by 8 bases, with 4 bases left in between.

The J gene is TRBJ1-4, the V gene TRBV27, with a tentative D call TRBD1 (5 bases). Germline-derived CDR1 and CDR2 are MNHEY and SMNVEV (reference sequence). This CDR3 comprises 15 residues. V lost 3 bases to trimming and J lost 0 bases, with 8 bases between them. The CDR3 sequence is CASSLRGATNEKLFF. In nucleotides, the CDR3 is TGTGCCAGCAGTTTGAGGGGCGCAACTAATGAAAAACTGTTTTTT.

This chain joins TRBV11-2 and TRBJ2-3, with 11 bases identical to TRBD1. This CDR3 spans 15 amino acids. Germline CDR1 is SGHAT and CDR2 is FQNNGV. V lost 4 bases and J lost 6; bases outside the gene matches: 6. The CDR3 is CASSSGQGALDTQYF. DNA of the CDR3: TGTGCCAGCAGCTCTGGACAGGGGGCGTTGGATACGCAGTATTTT.

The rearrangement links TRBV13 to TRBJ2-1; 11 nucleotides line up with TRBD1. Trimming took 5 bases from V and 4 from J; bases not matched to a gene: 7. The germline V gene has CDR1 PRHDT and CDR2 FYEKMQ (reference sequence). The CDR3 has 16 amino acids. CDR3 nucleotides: TGTGCCAGCAGCCCTCGGACAGGGGGCTCGTACAATGAGCAGTTCTTC. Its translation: CASSPRTGGSYNEQFF.

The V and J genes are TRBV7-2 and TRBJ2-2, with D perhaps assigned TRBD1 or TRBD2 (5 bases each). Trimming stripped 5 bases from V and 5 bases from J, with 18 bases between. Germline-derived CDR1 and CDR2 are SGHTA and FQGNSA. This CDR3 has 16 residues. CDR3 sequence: CASSQEGTRRTGELFF. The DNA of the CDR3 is TGTGCCAGCAGCCAGGAAGGGACGCGGCGGACCGGGGAGCTGTTTTTT.

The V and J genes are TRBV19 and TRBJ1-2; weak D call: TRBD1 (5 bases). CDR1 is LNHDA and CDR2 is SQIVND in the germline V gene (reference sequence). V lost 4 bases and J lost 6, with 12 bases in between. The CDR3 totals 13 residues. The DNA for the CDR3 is TGTGCCAGTAGTAGTTCCGGGACCCATGGCTACACCTTC. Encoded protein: CASSSSGTHGYTF. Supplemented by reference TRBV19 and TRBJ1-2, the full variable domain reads DGGITQSPKYLFRKEGQNVTLSCEQNLNHDAMYWYRQDPGQGLRLIYYSQIVNDFQKGDIAEGYSVSREKKESFPLTVTSAQKNPTAFYLCASSSSGTHGYTFGSGTRLTVV.

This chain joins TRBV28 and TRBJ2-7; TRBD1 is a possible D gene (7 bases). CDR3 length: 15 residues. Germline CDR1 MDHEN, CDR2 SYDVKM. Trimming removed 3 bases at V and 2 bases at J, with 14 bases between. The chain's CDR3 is CASSFYPGGTYEQYF. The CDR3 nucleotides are TGTGCCAGCAGTTTTTATCCAGGGGGGACCTACGAGCAGTACTTC.

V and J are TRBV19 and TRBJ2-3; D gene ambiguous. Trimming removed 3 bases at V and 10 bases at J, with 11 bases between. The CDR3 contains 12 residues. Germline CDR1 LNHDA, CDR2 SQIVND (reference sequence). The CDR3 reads CASSMLSRAQYF. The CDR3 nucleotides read TGTGCCAGTAGTATGTTGTCCCGGGCGCAGTATTTT. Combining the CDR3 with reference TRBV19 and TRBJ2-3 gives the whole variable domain DGGITQSPKYLFRKEGQNVTLSCEQNLNHDAMYWYRQDPGQGLRLIYYSQIVNDFQKGDIAEGYSVSREKKESFPLTVTSAQKNPTAFYLCASSMLSRAQYFGPGTRLTVL.

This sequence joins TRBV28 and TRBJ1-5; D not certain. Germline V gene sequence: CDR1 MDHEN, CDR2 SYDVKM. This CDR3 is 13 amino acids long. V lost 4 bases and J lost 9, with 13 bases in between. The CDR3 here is CASSYEGGRPQHF. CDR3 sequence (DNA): TGTGCCAGCAGTTACGAGGGTGGACGGCCCCAGCATTTT.

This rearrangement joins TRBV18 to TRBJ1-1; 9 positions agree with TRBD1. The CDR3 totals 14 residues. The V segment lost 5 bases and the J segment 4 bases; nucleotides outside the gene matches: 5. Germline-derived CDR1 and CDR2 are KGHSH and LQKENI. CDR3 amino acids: CASSGQGTGTEAFF. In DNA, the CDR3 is TGTGCCAGCTCAGGACAGGGGACGGGCACTGAAGCTTTCTTT. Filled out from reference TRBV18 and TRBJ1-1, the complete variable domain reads NAGVMQNPRHLVRRRGQEARLRCSPMKGHSHVYWYRQLPEEGLKFMVYLQKENIIDESGMPKERFSAEFPKEGPSILRIQQVVRGDSAAYFCASSGQGTGTEAFFGQGTRLTVV.

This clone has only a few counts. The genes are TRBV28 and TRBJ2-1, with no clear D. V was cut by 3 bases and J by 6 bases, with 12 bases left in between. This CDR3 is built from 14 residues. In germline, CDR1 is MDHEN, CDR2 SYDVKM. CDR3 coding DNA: TGTGCCAGCAGTTTGCCGGCGTGGCGCAATGAGCAGTTCTTC. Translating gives CASSLPAWRNEQFF.

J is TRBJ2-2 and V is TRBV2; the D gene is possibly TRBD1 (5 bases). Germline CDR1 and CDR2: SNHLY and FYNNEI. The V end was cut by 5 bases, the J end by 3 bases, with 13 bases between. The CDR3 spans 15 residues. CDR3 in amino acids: CASSKEGVDTGELFF. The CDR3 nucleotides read TGTGCCAGCAGTAAGGAAGGGGTGGACACCGGGGAGCTGTTTTTT.

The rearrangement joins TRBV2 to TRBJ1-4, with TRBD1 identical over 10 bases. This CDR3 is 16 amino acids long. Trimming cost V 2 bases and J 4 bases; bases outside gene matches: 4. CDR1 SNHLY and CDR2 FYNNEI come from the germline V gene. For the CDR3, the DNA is TGTGCCAGCAGTGAACTGGGACAGGGGAGTAATGAAAAACTGTTTTTT. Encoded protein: CASSELGQGSNEKLFF. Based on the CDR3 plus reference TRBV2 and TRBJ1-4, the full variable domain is EPEVTQTPSHQVTQMGQEVILRCVPISNHLYFYWYRQILGQKVEFLVSFYNNEISEKSEIFDDQFSVERPDGSNFTLKIRSTKLEDSAMYFCASSELGQGSNEKLFFGSGTQLSVL.

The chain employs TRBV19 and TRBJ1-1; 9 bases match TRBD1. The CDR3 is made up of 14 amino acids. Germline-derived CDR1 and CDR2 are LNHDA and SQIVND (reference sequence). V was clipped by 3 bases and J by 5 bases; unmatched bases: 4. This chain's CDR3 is CASSIRQGETEAFF. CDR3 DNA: TGTGCCAGTAGTATCCGACAGGGGGAAACTGAAGCTTTCTTT.

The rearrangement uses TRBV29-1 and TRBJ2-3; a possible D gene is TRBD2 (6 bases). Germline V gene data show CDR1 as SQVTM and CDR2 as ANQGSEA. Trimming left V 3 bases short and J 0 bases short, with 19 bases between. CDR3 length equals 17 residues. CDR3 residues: CSVDALANFPSTDTQYF. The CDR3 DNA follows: TGCAGCGTTGACGCCCTAGCGAATTTCCCTAGCACAGATACGCAGTATTTT.

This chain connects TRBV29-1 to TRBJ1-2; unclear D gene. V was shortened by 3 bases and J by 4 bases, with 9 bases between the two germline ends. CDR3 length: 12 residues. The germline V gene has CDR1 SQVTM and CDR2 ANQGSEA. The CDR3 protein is CSVDAAGYGYTF. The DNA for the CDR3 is TGCAGCGTTGACGCGGCTGGCTATGGCTACACCTTC.

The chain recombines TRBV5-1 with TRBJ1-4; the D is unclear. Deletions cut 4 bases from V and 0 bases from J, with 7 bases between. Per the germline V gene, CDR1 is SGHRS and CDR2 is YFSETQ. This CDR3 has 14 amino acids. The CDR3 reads CASSLVTTNEKLFF. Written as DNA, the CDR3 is TGCGCCAGCAGCCTCGTAACAACTAATGAAAAACTGTTTTTT.

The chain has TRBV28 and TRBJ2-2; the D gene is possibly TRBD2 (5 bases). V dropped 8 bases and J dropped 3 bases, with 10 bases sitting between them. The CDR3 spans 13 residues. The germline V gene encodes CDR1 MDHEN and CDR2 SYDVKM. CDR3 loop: CASQRSHTGELFF. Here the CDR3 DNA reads TGTGCCAGCCAGCGGAGCCACACCGGGGAGCTGTTTTTT.

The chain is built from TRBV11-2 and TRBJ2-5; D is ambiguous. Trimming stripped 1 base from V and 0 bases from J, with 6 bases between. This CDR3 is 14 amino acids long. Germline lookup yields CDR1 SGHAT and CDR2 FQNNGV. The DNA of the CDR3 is TGTGCCAGCAGCTTAGTTACGGACCAAGAGACCCAGTACTTC. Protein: CASSLVTDQETQYF.

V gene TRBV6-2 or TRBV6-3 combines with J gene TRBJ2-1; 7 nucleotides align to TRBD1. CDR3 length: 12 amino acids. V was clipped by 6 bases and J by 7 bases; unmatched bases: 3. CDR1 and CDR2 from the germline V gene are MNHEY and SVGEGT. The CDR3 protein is CASSGQANEQFF. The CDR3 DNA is TGTGCCAGCAGCGGACAGGCGAATGAGCAGTTCTTC.